A single sample is the source of the 8 T cell receptor beta chains below, sequenced in a study of blood T cell repertoires in COVID-19. TCRdb's copy holds only in-frame clones and misses some; the assay was immunoSEQ multiplex PCR. The table records 150,000 to 180,000 clones, 80% to 90% of them present only once. The sample consisted of peripheral blood. These receptors originate from a woman in her thirties or forties with acute or convalescent COVID-19.

The chain is built from TRBV11-2 and TRBJ1-5; D remains ambiguous. V lost 1 base to trimming and J lost 1 base, with 8 bases between them. The CDR3 contains 15 residues. Per germline, CDR1 SGHAT and CDR2 FQNNGV. The CDR3 bases are TGTGCCAGCAGCTTAGGGGCCCAGAGCAATCAGCCCCAGCATTTT. This translates into CASSLGAQSNQPQHF.

The CDR3, as DNA: TGCGCCAGCAGTACAAAGGGACAAACCTCTGGGGCCAACGTCCTGACTTTC. Protein product: CASSTKGQTSGANVLTF. V is TRBV5-1 and J is TRBJ2-6; D might be TRBD1 (6 bases). The V gene lost 5 bases and the J gene lost 0 bases, with 15 bases spanning the gap. The length of the CDR3 is 17 residues. Germline V gene lookup returns CDR1 SGHRS and CDR2 YFSETQ. Combining the CDR3 with reference TRBV5-1 and TRBJ2-6 gives the whole variable domain KAGVTQTPRYLIKTRGQQVTLSCSPISGHRSVSWYQQTPGQGLQFLFEYFSETQRNKGNFPGRFSGRQFSNSRSEMNVSTLELGDSALYLCASSTKGQTSGANVLTFGAGSRLTVL.

V and J are TRBV19 and TRBJ1-5; tentatively, D is TRBD1 (5 bases). V was cut by 7 bases and J by 9 bases, with 28 bases left in between. Germline CDR1 is LNHDA and CDR2 is SQIVND (reference sequence). This CDR3 contains 17 residues. CDR3 in DNA: TGTGCCAGTAACCCAACCGGGACCGGGGGTAACCACATGCCCCAGCATTTT. It yields the protein CASNPTGTGGNHMPQHF.

In the case of this clone: The junction departs from germline at one end; a sequencing error may be responsible. The chain carries TRBV10-3 and TRBJ2-1; tentative D call: TRBD2 (7 bases). Germline V lookup: CDR1 ENHRY, CDR2 SYGVKD. The CDR3 is made up of 14 amino acids. Here the CDR3 reads CAISGGGSHNEQFF. The CDR3, as DNA: TGTGCCATCAGTGGCGGGGGCTCCCACAATGAGCAGTTCTTC.

The count of this clone is one. CDR3 loop: CASSVGQGSNQPQHF. The CDR3 region has the DNA TGTGCCAGCAGCGTGGGACAGGGGAGCAATCAGCCCCAGCATTTT. The V call is TRBV5-6, the J call TRBJ1-5; 10 bases align to TRBD1. The CDR3 spans 15 residues. V gave up 4 bases and J gave up 1 base; unmatched junction bases: 2. Germline V gives CDR1 SGHDT, CDR2 YYEEEE.

The rearrangement links TRBV7-9 to TRBJ2-5, with unresolved D. Per the germline V gene, CDR1 is SEHNR and CDR2 is FQNEAQ (reference sequence). This CDR3 has 16 residues. The V gene lost 1 base and the J gene lost 0 bases, with 12 bases spanning the gap. CDR3 sequence reads: CASSLGSKSNQETQYF. The CDR3 DNA reads as TGTGCCAGCAGCTTAGGGTCGAAGAGTAACCAAGAGACCCAGTACTTC.

The V and J genes are TRBV5-1 and TRBJ1-2; 12 bases are shared with TRBD1. CDR3 length equals 14 residues. Unmatched junction bases numbered 6, after V lost 4 bases and J lost 8 bases. Germline-derived CDR1 and CDR2 are SGHRS and YFSETQ. CDR3: CASSTGQGAYGYTF. Written as DNA, the CDR3 is TGCGCCAGCAGCACGGGACAGGGGGCTTACGGCTACACCTTC.

J is TRBJ2-1 and V is TRBV7-6; possibly TRBD1 for D (6 bases). Germline assignment: CDR1 SGHVS and CDR2 FNYEAQ. Trimming took off 6 bases at V and 0 bases at J, with 12 bases between the two ends. The CDR3 is made up of 15 amino acids. The CDR3 bases are TGTGCCAGCAGTCCTGACAGGAGCTCCTACAATGAGCAGTTCTTC. Residues: CASSPDRSSYNEQFF.